The T cell receptor (beta chain) described here comes from a study of T cell responses to AZD1222 COVID-19 vaccine. Data came from immunoSEQ multiplex PCR; TCRdb stores just in-frame clones and leaves some out. The table includes about 100,000 clones, roughly 86% detected once. The germline gives CDR1 SGHAT, CDR2 FQNNGV. V lost 3 bases and J 0 bases, leaving 5 bases between the germline ends. The CDR3 contains 13 residues. On this clone itself: Antigen specificity is unknown.

Study-wide findings and caveats: It was only after the peak T cell response that any repertoires were sampled. Spike-specific TCR breadth and depth grew following two AZD1222 doses.

The starting material was peripheral blood, obtained 28 days after the second dose of the MenACWY control vaccine. The receptor was derived from an adult who received the MenACWY meningococcal vaccine as a control. The rearrangement uses TRBV11-2 and TRBJ1-2; D gene ambiguous. CDR3 sequence reads: CASSFNTNYGYTF. The CDR3, as DNA: TGTGCCAGCAGCTTTAACACTAACTATGGCTACACCTTC.